This passage covers 12 T cell receptor beta chains from one sample sequenced in a study of siplizumab effects on memory and regulatory T cells. Assay: immunoSEQ multiplex PCR; the TCRdb copy retains only in-frame clones and omits some. The table lists about 100,000 clones, about 90% of them singletons. Specimen: CD4+ T cells sorted from blood. These receptors all stem from a human donor in good health.

CDR3 loop: CASSEGTFNEKLFF. In nucleotides, the CDR3 is TGTGCCAGCAGTGAGGGGACCTTTAATGAAAAACTGTTTTTT. This chain joins TRBV6-1 and TRBJ1-4; perhaps TRBD1 as D (5 bases). Germline CDR1 is MNHNS and CDR2 is SASEGT. This CDR3 has 14 amino acids. With 3 bases removed from V and 4 bases from J, the gap between germline ends came to 9 bases.

The V call is TRBV18, the J call TRBJ1-5; D is possibly TRBD1 (5 bases). CDR1 and CDR2 (germline): KGHSH, LQKENI. This CDR3 region has 16 residues. The V and J ends lost 4 bases and 3 bases respectively, with 16 bases between them. CDR3 sequence reads: CASSLDSPQNNQPQHF. Here the CDR3 DNA reads TGTGCCAGCTCACTTGACAGTCCCCAAAACAATCAGCCCCAGCATTTT.

DNA for the CDR3: TGTGCCAGCAGCTTGGAGGGCTGGAATGAGCAGTTCTTC. This gives the protein CASSLEGWNEQFF. This sequence joins TRBV5-6 and TRBJ2-1; no definite D call. V was cut by 0 bases and J by 7 bases, with 8 bases left in between. CDR1 is SGHDT and CDR2 is YYEEEE in the germline V gene. This CDR3 comprises 13 residues. The full variable domain, rest sourced from reference TRBV5-6 and TRBJ2-1, is DAGVTQSPTHLIKTRGQQVTLRCSPKSGHDTVSWYQQALGQGPQFIFQYYEEEERQRGNFPDRFSGHQFPNYSSELNVNALLLGDSALYLCASSLEGWNEQFFGPGTRLTVL.

The genes are TRBV6-5 and TRBJ1-4; D gene uncertain. The CDR3 totals 14 residues. V lost 3 bases and J lost 3, with 8 bases in between. The germline CDR1 and CDR2 sequences are MNHEY and SVGAGI. The CDR3 sequence: CASSYRAANEKLFF. DNA for the CDR3: TGTGCCAGCAGTTATCGGGCAGCTAATGAAAAACTGTTTTTT.

The J gene is TRBJ2-3, the V gene TRBV11-1; D gene uncertain. This CDR3 spans 12 amino acids. V was cut by 2 bases and J by 5 bases, with 5 bases left in between. Germline V CDR1 and CDR2: SGHAT, FQDESV (reference sequence). The chain's CDR3 is CASSLMRDTQYF. CDR3 sequence (DNA): TGTGCCAGCAGCTTAATGAGAGATACGCAGTATTTT.

The V and J genes are TRBV7-2 and TRBJ2-3, with 7 bases fitting TRBD2. This CDR3 has 15 amino acids. Germline V gene lookup returns CDR1 SGHTA and CDR2 FQGNSA. V trimming: 4 bases; J trimming: 3 bases; junction bases outside the gene matches: 7. CDR3 sequence (DNA): TGTGCCAGCAGCTCCCAAGCGGGGTTAACAGATACGCAGTATTTT. Translated, it gives CASSSQAGLTDTQYF.

V is TRBV5-1 and J is TRBJ2-1; D call uncertain. The V gene's germline CDR1 is SGHRS and CDR2 YFSETQ. V was shortened by 3 bases and J by 6 bases, with 16 bases between the two germline ends. This CDR3 has 15 residues. The CDR3 is CASSSPQTGVNEQFF. As DNA, the CDR3 is TGCGCCAGCAGCTCCCCTCAGACGGGCGTCAATGAGCAGTTCTTC. The whole variable domain, remainder taken from reference TRBV5-1 and TRBJ2-1, is KAGVTQTPRYLIKTRGQQVTLSCSPISGHRSVSWYQQTPGQGLQFLFEYFSETQRNKGNFPGRFSGRQFSNSRSEMNVSTLELGDSALYLCASSSPQTGVNEQFFGPGTRLTVL.

The chain recombines TRBV2 with TRBJ1-2; a weak D match, TRBD1 (6 bases). V dropped 9 bases and J dropped 6 bases, with 11 bases sitting between them. This CDR3 is 11 amino acids long. Germline V gene data show CDR1 as SNHLY and CDR2 as FYNNEI. This CDR3 reads CARSRDNGYTF. The CDR3 DNA is TGTGCCAGGTCTCGGGACAATGGCTACACCTTC.

The V gene is TRBV30, the J gene TRBJ1-2; possible D gene TRBD1, 5 bases. Germline lookup yields CDR1 GTSNPN and CDR2 SVGIG (reference sequence). V lost 3 bases and J lost 4, with 12 bases in between. There are 13 residues in the CDR3. The CDR3 sequence: CAWSEGRSYGYTF. The CDR3 bases are TGTGCCTGGAGCGAGGGGAGGAGCTATGGCTACACCTTC.

This rearrangement joins TRBV5-1 to TRBJ2-2, with TRBD2 identical over 7 bases. The germline CDR1 and CDR2 sequences are SGHRS and YFSETQ. V lost 5 bases, J lost 0 bases, and 4 bases stayed unmatched. This CDR3 region has 15 residues. This CDR3 is CASSSGGTNTGELFF. In DNA, the CDR3 is TGCGCCAGCAGTTCGGGGGGAACGAACACCGGGGAGCTGTTTTTT.

This clone was found a few times. This sequence joins TRBV19 and TRBJ1-5; possible D gene TRBD1, 6 bases. The CDR3 contains 16 residues. CDR1 and CDR2 (germline): LNHDA, SQIVND (reference sequence). The V end was cut by 7 bases, the J end by 4 bases, with 20 bases between. For the CDR3, the DNA is TGTGCCAGTACCATCTTGGGGGAAGGGGGGAATCAGCCCCAGCATTTT. Amino acid sequence: CASTILGEGGNQPQHF. Complete variable domain (other parts from reference TRBV19 and TRBJ1-5): DGGITQSPKYLFRKEGQNVTLSCEQNLNHDAMYWYRQDPGQGLRLIYYSQIVNDFQKGDIAEGYSVSREKKESFPLTVTSAQKNPTAFYLCASTILGEGGNQPQHFGDGTRLSIL.

This clone occurred once. The rearrangement links TRBV5-6 to TRBJ2-2, with 9 bases lining up with TRBD1. CDR3 size: 13 residues. Germline V lookup: CDR1 SGHDT, CDR2 YYEEEE. The trim removed 3 bases at V and 6 bases at J, leaving 0 bases unmatched. In DNA form, the CDR3 reads TGTGCCAGCAGCTGGACAGGGGCCGGGGAGCTGTTTTTT. Its translation is CASSWTGAGELFF.